Given below is one TCR beta chain in context. The antigen is not known. PBMC-derived CD4+ and CD8+ T cells were sorted. The CDR3 is 13 residues long. Deletions cut 2 bases from V and 6 bases from J, with 12 bases between. Germline values: CDR1 SGHDT, CDR2 YYEEEE. Following RNA extraction, reverse transcription yielded cDNA that acted as the sequencing template. Here immunoSEQ multiplex PCR was the method, and the copy in TCRdb shows in-frame clones only, minus some. The sample carries about 200,000 clones, about 56% recorded once. This entry is derived from a study of CD8+ T cells in alopecia areata. Notes on the study in general: Patients shared TCRs less clearly than mice did, possibly owing to HLA.

This receptor was taken from a human donor in good health. Sequenced material: CD8+ T cells sorted from blood. J is TRBJ2-7 and V is TRBV5-6; tentative D call: TRBD2 (6 bases). DNA of the CDR3: TGTGCCAGCAGCTTTGCTTCTAGCGTCGAGCAGTACTTC. It yields the protein CASSFASSVEQYF.